The T cell receptor (beta chain) described here comes from a study of blood T cell repertoires in COVID-19. The data were produced by immunoSEQ multiplex PCR, yet TCRdb's version contains in-frame clones alone and is incomplete. The data contain around 99,000 clones, over 80% of them singletons. The sequenced sample was peripheral blood. This TCR was recovered from a woman aged 30 to 39 with acute or convalescent COVID-19.

CDR3 amino acids: CASSLSGGQGARAFF. The CDR3 DNA sequence: TGTGCCAGCAGCCTTAGCGGGGGACAGGGGGCTCGGGCTTTCTTT. The chain uses TRBV11-3 and TRBJ1-1; TRBD1 matches 12 bases. The CDR3 sequence is 15 residues long. Germline-derived CDR1 and CDR2 are SGHNT and YENEEA. V was pared by 5 bases and J by 11 bases, with 12 bases of the junction left unmatched.